This T cell receptor (beta chain) was documented in a study of cytomegalovirus exposure and HLA in healthy donors. The overall study: In an early release, HLA-typed donors contributed tens of millions of unique TCR sequences.

Primers for the PCR totalled 60 Vbeta and 13 Jbeta. The data were produced by immunoSEQ multiplex PCR, yet TCRdb's version contains in-frame clones alone and is incomplete. The table records 82,000 or so clones, over 9.5% of them present only once. This clone was seen only a few times. Its antigen remains unidentified. This CDR3 comprises 17 residues. After removal of 0 bases from V and 0 bases from J, the junction contained 4 bases not matched to a gene. Looked up from germline, CDR1 is SGHDN and CDR2 is FVKESK. Study findings and constraints: While the bulk of TCR sequences proved rare, some public TCRs turned up in many donors. In a later analysis, CMV-associated beta chains were mostly HLA-associated, it appeared. Around 160 TCR beta chains were listed as cytomegalovirus-associated.

Sequencing was carried out using PBMCs. The receptor comes from a man in his sixties in good health and CMV-seropositive. The gene calls are TRBV14 and TRBJ2-1; 8 bases fit TRBD1. CDR3 nucleotide sequence: TGTGCCAGCAGCCAAGAGGGACAGGTGAGCTCCTACAATGAGCAGTTCTTC. It codes for CASSQEGQVSSYNEQFF.